This TCR beta chain was sequenced during a study of blood T cell repertoires in COVID-19. Across the whole study: From the United States, Italy and Spain came samples of acute and convalescent COVID-19. PBMCs, B-cell-depleted T cells, or T cells were the source of the cDNA or gDNA that made up the material.

Original processing methods: Amplified reference gene primers provided the basis for estimating nucleated cell counts. The data were produced by immunoSEQ multiplex PCR, yet TCRdb's version contains in-frame clones alone and is incomplete. V, J and clone size were drawn from that table, and D and trimming were deduced from the DNA. This table has 200,000 to 250,000 clones, 80% to 85% appearing once. The clonotype was recovered from a woman of 80 years or more with active or convalescent COVID-19. Input material: peripheral blood.

The CDR3 region has the DNA TGTGCCAGCAGCCAAGATTGGGGGGGAGCCACTGAAGCTTTCTTT. Its protein is CASSQDWGGATEAFF. The chain uses TRBV3-1 (or the pseudogene TRBV3-2) and TRBJ1-1; D perhaps matches TRBD1 (5 bases). Trimming shortened V by 0 bases and J by 4 bases, and 12 bases separated the two germline ends. CDR1 LGHDT and CDR2 YNNKEL come from the germline V gene (reference sequence). The CDR3 has 15 residues.